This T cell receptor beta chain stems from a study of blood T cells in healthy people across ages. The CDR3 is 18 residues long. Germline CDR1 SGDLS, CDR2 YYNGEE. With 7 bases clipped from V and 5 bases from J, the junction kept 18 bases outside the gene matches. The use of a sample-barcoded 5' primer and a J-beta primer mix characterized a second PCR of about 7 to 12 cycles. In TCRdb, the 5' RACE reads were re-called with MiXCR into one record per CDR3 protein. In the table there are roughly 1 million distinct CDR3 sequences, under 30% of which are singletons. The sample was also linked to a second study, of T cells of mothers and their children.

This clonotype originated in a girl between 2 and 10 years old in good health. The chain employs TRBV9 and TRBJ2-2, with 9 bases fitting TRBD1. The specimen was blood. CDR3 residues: CASGSGGYRGRNTGELFF. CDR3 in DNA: TGTGCCAGCGGCAGTGGGGGATACAGGGGGCGAAATACCGGGGAGCTGTTTTTT.